These T cell receptor beta chains were read from a single sample in a study of T cell changes during pregnancy in multiple sclerosis. The data were produced by immunoSEQ multiplex PCR, yet TCRdb's version contains in-frame clones alone and is incomplete. The table lists tens of thousands of clones, roughly 92% of them singletons. The sequenced sample was peripheral blood. Every receptor here comes from a female donor with multiple sclerosis, enrolled in a pregnancy study. CDR3s include the opening cysteine and the closing phenylalanine or tryptophan. The order of the fields is J gene, V gene, D gene, CDR3 protein. A D gene is named only where the DNA matches it firmly.

J gene: TRBJ2-5
V gene: TRBV7-9
D gene: TRBD1
CDR3 protein: CASSLTGGSRETQYF

J gene: TRBJ2-7
V gene: TRBV4-1
D gene: -
CDR3 protein: CASSQGGGLLYEQYF

J gene: TRBJ2-2
V gene: TRBV7-9
D gene: TRBD1
CDR3 protein: CASSLTGGYVGELFF

J gene: TRBJ2-7
V gene: TRBV6-1
D gene: -
CDR3 protein: CASSEAVFYEQYF

J gene: TRBJ2-1
V gene: TRBV6-1
D gene: -
CDR3 protein: CASSWAGNEQFF

J gene: TRBJ1-1
V gene: TRBV29-1
D gene: -
CDR3 protein: CSVEGRLNTEAFF

J gene: TRBJ2-4
V gene: TRBV30
D gene: TRBD2
CDR3 protein: CACSGGASSSYIQYF

J gene: TRBJ2-7
V gene: TRBV13
D gene: -
CDR3 protein: CASRGGSYEQYF

J gene: TRBJ1-1
V gene: TRBV18
D gene: -
CDR3 protein: CASSPGGYVEAFF

J gene: TRBJ2-7
V gene: TRBV2
D gene: -
CDR3 protein: CASRRDSSSYEQYF

J gene: TRBJ2-5
V gene: TRBV5-6
D gene: -
CDR3 protein: CASSGTGIQETQYF

J gene: TRBJ2-3
V gene: TRBV4-2
D gene: -
CDR3 protein: CASDSGAASTDTQYF

J gene: TRBJ1-4
V gene: TRBV7-9
D gene: -
CDR3 protein: CASSPGGYEKLFF

J gene: TRBJ1-2
V gene: TRBV29-1
D gene: -
CDR3 protein: CSVEVVRGMDGYTF

J gene: TRBJ1-1
V gene: TRBV5-4
D gene: TRBD1
CDR3 protein: CASSPGTGAEAFF

J gene: TRBJ2-5
V gene: TRBV11-2
D gene: -
CDR3 protein: CASSKTGGAGQETQYF

J gene: TRBJ1-5
V gene: TRBV6-1
D gene: -
CDR3 protein: CASSSGTDQPQHF

J gene: TRBJ2-5
V gene: TRBV7-7
D gene: -
CDR3 protein: CASSLMSGTGETQYF

J gene: TRBJ2-7
V gene: TRBV6-1
D gene: -
CDR3 protein: CASSEWGFYEQYF